The sequence of this T cell receptor beta chain was determined in a study of blood T cell repertoires in COVID-19. In the study overall: There were acute and convalescent COVID-19 samples, and they came from the United States, Italy and Spain. The cDNA or gDNA used as material had been derived from T cells, B-cell-depleted T cells, or PBMCs.

The V gene end was trimmed by 6 bases and the J gene end by 3 bases; junction bases not matched to a gene: 2. There are 12 residues in the CDR3. Notes on this clone: The identical CDR3 is also encoded by other nucleotide sequences in the sample.

Per the original methods: It was from reference gene primer amplification that nucleated cell counts were estimated. Sequencing was performed with immunoSEQ multiplex PCR; in TCRdb, only in-frame clones are kept and a portion is missing. V and J calls and clone size are as listed in that table; D and trimming were resolved from the DNA. The repertoire consists of 200,000 to 250,000 clones, with around 83% occurring once and the leading ten covering 8.9%. The receptor's source is a man of 80 years or more with acute or convalescent COVID-19. The chain recombines TRBV12-3 or TRBV12-4 with TRBJ2-7; 7 bases are shared with TRBD1. Sequenced sample: peripheral blood. The CDR3 DNA is TGTGCCAGCAGCCGACAGGGCTACGAGCAGTACTTC. This translates into CASSRQGYEQYF.